The present T cell receptor (beta chain) was sequenced within a study of a mutant IDH1 vaccine in newly diagnosed glioma. Sequencing was performed with immunoSEQ multiplex PCR; in TCRdb, only in-frame clones are kept and a portion is missing. The table shows 80,000 to 100,000 clones, with approximately 80% occurring only once. This CDR3 comprises 18 residues. Germline V gives CDR1 SGHRS, CDR2 YFSETQ. The junction had 11 bases not matched to a gene; V was cut back by 1 base and J by 1 base. Overall study findings and caveats: Apparently, pseudoprogression bore no relation to changes among the top peripheral T cell clonotypes.

As for this clone: Its specificity is unknown.

Time point in this sample: baseline, week 1 (first vaccination visit). Indicated treatment: pre-vaccination baseline after standard-of-care therapy. Donors had new WHO grade 3 or 4 IDH1-mutant, ATRX-lost astrocytomas. The gene calls are TRBV5-1 and TRBJ2-5; 9 bases map to TRBD2. This material consisted of PBMCs, taken from a glioma patient treated with radiotherapy, temozolomide or both. The sequence came from a man aged 35 to 55 with glioma. Some clones in this sample may be carry-over from other donors' samples. Here the CDR3 reads CASSLRPSGVGAQETQYF. The CDR3 DNA sequence: TGCGCCAGCAGCTTGAGGCCTAGCGGGGTGGGGGCCCAAGAGACCCAGTACTTC.